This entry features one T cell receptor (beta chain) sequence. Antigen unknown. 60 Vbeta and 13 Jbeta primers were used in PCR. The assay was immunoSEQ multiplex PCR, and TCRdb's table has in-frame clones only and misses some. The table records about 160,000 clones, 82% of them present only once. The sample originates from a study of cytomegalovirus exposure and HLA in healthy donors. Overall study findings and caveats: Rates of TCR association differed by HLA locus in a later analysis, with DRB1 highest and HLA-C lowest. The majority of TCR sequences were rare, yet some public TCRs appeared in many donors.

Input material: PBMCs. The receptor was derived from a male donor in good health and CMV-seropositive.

In DNA form, the CDR3 reads TGCGCCAGCAGTGAGTCAGCCATATCAGGGGATACGCAGTATTTT. This encodes CASSESAISGDTQYF. V usage is TRBV10-1 and J usage is TRBJ2-3; TRBD1 is a possible D gene (5 bases). CDR3 length: 15 residues. The germline gives CDR1 WNHNN, CDR2 SYGVQD (reference sequence). Trimming cost V 0 bases and J 6 bases, with 13 bases left between them.